This record covers a single T cell receptor (beta chain). No antigen is known for it. The sample originates from a study of early T cells in non-severe SARS-CoV-2 infection. The overall study: Unpaired chains resulted from sequencing bulk RNA of unsorted whole blood.

Findings of the study overall: Reliance on VDJdb matching favored anti-spike CD8 responses; private and CD4 specificities were missed.

The CDR3 runs to 15 residues. Trimming cost V 6 bases and J 3 bases; bases outside gene matches: 14. Germline V gene sequence: CDR1 DFQATT, CDR2 SNEGSKA (reference sequence). The TCR library protocol attached unique molecular identifiers to the individual cDNA molecules. Each CDR3 protein gets one entry after TCRdb re-called the 5' RACE reads with MiXCR. In the table there are about 25,000 distinct CDR3 sequences, 4% to 5.5% of which are singletons. This sequence joins TRBV20-1 and TRBJ2-7; 7 bases line up with TRBD2. This TCR came from an adult who was a healthcare worker with PCR-confirmed SARS-CoV-2 infection or an uninfected control (not recorded which). The sequencing sample was made of whole blood. The CDR3 nucleotides are TGCAGTGCCCCACGTGATGCGGGAGTAGACTACGAGCAGTACTTC. It encodes CSAPRDAGVDYEQYF.